This T cell receptor beta chain was profiled in a study of OX40 agonist ivuxolimab in advanced cancers. Study-wide background: Dose-escalation patients were diagnosed with hepatocellular carcinoma, melanoma, renal cell cancer or head and neck cancer.

Measured with immunoSEQ multiplex PCR; TCRdb has only the in-frame clones, and not every one. Of 65,000 to 95,000 clones in the sample, 85% to 90% were seen once. Study-wide results and caveats: Among the lowest peripheral clonal expansion occurred in 0.1-3.0 mg/kg partial responders. The antigens recognized by the expanded peripheral T cells, that is their antigen specificity, were not determined.

The V end lost 4 bases, the J end lost 3 bases, and 12 bases lay between the germline ends. Germline loops: CDR1 SGHNT, CDR2 YYREEE (reference sequence). The CDR3 length is 14 residues. The count of this clone is one. Its antigen is not known. The chain uses TRBV5-4 and TRBJ2-3, with a tentative D call TRBD1 (6 bases). This specimen consisted of CD4+ or CD8+ T cells sorted from blood, obtained in a trial of the OX40 agonist ivuxolimab. The TCR was taken from an adult with an advanced solid tumor such as melanoma, head and neck, liver or kidney cancer. CDR3 amino acids: CASSGQRETDTQYF. CDR3 bases: TGTGCCAGCAGCGGACAGCGAGAGACAGATACGCAGTATTTT. The complete variable domain, with remaining parts taken from reference TRBV5-4 and TRBJ2-3, reads ETGVTQSPTHLIKTRGQQVTLRCSSQSGHNTVSWYQQALGQGPQFIFQYYREEENGRGNFPPRFSGLQFPNYSSELNVNALELDDSALYLCASSGQRETDTQYFGPGTRLTVL.